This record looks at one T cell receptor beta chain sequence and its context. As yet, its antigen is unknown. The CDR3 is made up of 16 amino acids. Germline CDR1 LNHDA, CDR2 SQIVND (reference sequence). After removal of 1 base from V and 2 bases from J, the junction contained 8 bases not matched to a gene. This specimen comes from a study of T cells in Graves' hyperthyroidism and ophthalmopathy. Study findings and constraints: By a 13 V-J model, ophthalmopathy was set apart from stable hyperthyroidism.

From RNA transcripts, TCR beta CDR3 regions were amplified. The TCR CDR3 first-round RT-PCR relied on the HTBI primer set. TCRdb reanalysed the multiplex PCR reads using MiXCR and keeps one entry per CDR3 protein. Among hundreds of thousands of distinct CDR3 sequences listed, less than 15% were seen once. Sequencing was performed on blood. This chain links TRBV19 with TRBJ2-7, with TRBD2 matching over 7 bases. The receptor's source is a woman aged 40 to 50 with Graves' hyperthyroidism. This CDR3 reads CASSIVAGVLTYEQYF. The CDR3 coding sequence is TGTGCCAGTAGTATAGTGGCGGGAGTCTTAACCTACGAGCAGTACTTC.